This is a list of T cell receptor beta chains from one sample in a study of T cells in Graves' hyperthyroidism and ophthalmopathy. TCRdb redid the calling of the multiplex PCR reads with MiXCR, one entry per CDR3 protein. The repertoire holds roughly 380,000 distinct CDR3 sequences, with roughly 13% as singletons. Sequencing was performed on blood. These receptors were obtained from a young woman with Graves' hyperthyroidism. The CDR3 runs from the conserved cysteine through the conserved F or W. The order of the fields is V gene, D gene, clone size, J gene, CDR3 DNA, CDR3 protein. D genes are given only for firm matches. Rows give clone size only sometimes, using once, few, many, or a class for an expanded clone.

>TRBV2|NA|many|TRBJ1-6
TGTGCCAGCAGGGGGAATTCACCCCTCCACTTT
CASRGNSPLHF
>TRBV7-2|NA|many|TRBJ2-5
TGTGCCAGCAGCTTAGTAAGGGCCGACCAAGAGACCCAATACTTC
CASSLVRADQETQYF
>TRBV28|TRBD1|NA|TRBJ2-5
TGTGCCAGCAGTTCACGACAGGGTGTAAAGACCCAGTACTTC
CASSSRQGVKTQYF
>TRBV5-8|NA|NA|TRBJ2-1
TGTGCCAGCAGCTTGACTGGAAGGTCCTACAATGAGCAGTTCTTC
CASSLTGRSYNEQFF
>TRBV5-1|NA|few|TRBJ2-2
TGCGCCAGCAGCTTGCGGCGCGGGGTGGGGAGCACCGGGGAGCTGTTTTTT
CASSLRRGVGSTGELFF
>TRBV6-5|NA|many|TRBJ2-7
TGTGCCAGCAGTTACTCTTATAGCTGGGGCAACGAGCAGTACTTC
CASSYSYSWGNEQYF
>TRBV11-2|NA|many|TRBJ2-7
TGTGCCAGCAGCCACCCCGGGGGGCTTTGGCAGTACTTC
CASSHPGGLWQYF
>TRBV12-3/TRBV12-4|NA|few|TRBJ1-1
TGTGCCAACAGTCTGGGAGGGAAGACTGAAGCTTTCTTT
CANSLGGKTEAFF
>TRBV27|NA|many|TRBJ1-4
TGTGCCAGCAGCCAATTTACAGGGACGATTGATGAAAAACTGTTTTTT
CASSQFTGTIDEKLFF
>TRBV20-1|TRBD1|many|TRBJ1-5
TGCAGTGCAAACAGGGGGCCGGGCAATCAGCCCCAGCATTTT
CSANRGPGNQPQHF
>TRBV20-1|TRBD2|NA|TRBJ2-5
TGCAGTGCCTTCATAGCGGGAGGTGGGGAGACCCAGTACTTC
CSAFIAGGGETQYF
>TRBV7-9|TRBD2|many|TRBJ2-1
TGTGCCGGGGGGACTACGTACAATGAGCAGTTCTTC
CAGGTTYNEQFF
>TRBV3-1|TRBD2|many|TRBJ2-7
TGTGCCAGCAGCCAAACCAGCGGGAGGGACTCATACGAGCAGTACTTC
CASSQTSGRDSYEQYF
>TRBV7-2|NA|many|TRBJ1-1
TGTGCCAGCAGCTTAAATGCGGGGGGACACACTGAAGCTTTCTTT
CASSLNAGGHTEAFF
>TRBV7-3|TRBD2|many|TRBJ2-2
TGTGCCAGCACCCAGGCCGGGACTAGCGGGAGTTCGAACACCGGGGAGCTGTTTTTT
CASTQAGTSGSSNTGELFF
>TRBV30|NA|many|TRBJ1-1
TGTGCCTGGAGTCCGAAGAACACTGAAGCTTTCTTT
CAWSPKNTEAFF
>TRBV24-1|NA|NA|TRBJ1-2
TGTGCCACCAGTGATCCTTACAACTATGGCTACACCTTC
CATSDPYNYGYTF
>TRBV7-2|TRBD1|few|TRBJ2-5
TGTGCCAGCAGCTGGACAGGTTACCAAGAGACCCAGTACTTC
CASSWTGYQETQYF
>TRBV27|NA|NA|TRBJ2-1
TGTGCCAGCAGTTTGAAAACGCCTTCCAATGAGCAGTTCTTC
CASSLKTPSNEQFF
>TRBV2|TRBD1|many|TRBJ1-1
TGTGCCAGCCTAACCGACTTCCAGGGGGTCACTGAAGCTTTCTTT
CASLTDFQGVTEAFF
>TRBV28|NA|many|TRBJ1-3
TGTGCCAGCAGTTTATCCGCAGGGACTGGAAACACCATATATTTT
CASSLSAGTGNTIYF
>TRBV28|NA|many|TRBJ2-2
TGTGCCACCGAGGAGCCTAACACCGGGGAGCTGTTTTTT
CATEEPNTGELFF
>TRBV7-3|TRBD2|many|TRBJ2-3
TGTGCCAGCAGCGGGACTAGCGGGAGTGGCACAGATACGCAGTATTTT
CASSGTSGSGTDTQYF
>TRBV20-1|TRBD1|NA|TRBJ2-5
TGCAGCAGGGGGTTTGGAAAAGAGACCCAGTACTTC
CSRGFGKETQYF
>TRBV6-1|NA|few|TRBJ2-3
TGTGCCAGCAGTGAAGCTTCCGGAATCACAGATACGCAGTATTTT
CASSEASGITDTQYF
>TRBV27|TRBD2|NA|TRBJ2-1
TGTGCCAGCAGTTTAAGATTGGCATTCGGGACTAGCGGCCCCAATGAGCAGTTCTTC
CASSLRLAFGTSGPNEQFF
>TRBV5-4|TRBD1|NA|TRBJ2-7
TGTGCCAGCAGTACGGACAGGGGGATAGTCTACGAGCAGTACTTC
CASSTDRGIVYEQYF
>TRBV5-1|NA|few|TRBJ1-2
TGCGCCGGCAGCTTGGAGGGGCAAGGCTATGGCTACACCTTC
CAGSLEGQGYGYTF
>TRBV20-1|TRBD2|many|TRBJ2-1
TGCAGTGCAAAAGAGACTAGCGGGAGGGGTGGCTCCTACAATGAGCAGTTCTTC
CSAKETSGRGGSYNEQFF
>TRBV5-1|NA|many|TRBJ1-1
TGCGCCAGCAGCCAGGACGAGACGGTGGAAGCTTTCTTT
CASSQDETVEAFF
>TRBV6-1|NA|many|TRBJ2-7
TGTGCCAGCAGTTACGGTCATCTTTCGGCAGAGCAGTACTTC
CASSYGHLSAEQYF
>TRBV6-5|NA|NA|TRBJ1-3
TGTGCCAGCAGTTACACGGACAGTGGAAACACCATATATTTT
CASSYTDSGNTIYF
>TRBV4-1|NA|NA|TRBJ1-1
TGCGCCAGCAGCCAAGTGAGCGGGGGCGTTGAAGCTTTCTTT
CASSQVSGGVEAFF
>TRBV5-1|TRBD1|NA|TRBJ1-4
TGCGCCAGCAGCAGTGGACAGGGGGCGTCTAATGAAAAACTGTTTTTT
CASSSGQGASNEKLFF
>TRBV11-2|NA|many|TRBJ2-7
TGTGCCAGCAGCTTAGTGAAGCGAGGTGGTGACGAGCAGTACTTC
CASSLVKRGGDEQYF
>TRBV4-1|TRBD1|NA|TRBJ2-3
TGCGCCAGCAGCCAACTAATACAGGGGACATCCACAGATACGCAGTATTTT
CASSQLIQGTSTDTQYF
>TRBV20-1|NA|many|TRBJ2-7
TGCAGTGCTAGAGATCTGGGAGAAGAGCAGTACTTC
CSARDLGEEQYF
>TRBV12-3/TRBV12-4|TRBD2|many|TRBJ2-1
TGTGCCAGCAGCCGGACCGGGACTAGCGGCTACAATGAGCAGTTCTTC
CASSRTGTSGYNEQFF
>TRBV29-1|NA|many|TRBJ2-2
TGCAGCATTAGCGGAGCCGCGAACACCGGGGAGCTGTTTTTT
CSISGAANTGELFF
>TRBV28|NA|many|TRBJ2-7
TGTGCCAGCAGTTCTCAATGGGGGCAGTACTTC
CASSSQWGQYF
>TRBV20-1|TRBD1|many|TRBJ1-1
TGCAGTGCTAGAGACACAGGGGCGAACACTGAAGCTTTCTTT
CSARDTGANTEAFF